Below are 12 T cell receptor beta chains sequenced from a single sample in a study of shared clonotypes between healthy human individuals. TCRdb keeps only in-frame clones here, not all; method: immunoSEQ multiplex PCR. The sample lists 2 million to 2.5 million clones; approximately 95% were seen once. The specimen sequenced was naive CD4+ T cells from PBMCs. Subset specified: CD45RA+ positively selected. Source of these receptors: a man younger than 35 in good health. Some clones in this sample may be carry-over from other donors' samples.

CDR3 sequence: CASSLIPGGSNEQFF. CDR3 in DNA: TGTGCCAGCAGCTTAATTCCGGGAGGGAGCAATGAGCAGTTCTTC. The rearrangement uses TRBV7-3 and TRBJ2-1; 8 nucleotides match TRBD2. CDR1 and CDR2 from the germline V gene are SGHTA and FQGTGA. The CDR3 loop spans 15 amino acids. V dropped 1 base and J dropped 6; count of bases not matched to a gene: 5.

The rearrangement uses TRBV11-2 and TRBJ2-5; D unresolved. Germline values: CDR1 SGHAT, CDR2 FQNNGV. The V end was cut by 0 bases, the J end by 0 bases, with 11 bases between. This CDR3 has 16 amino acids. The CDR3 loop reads CASSLDPVGYQETQYF. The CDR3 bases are TGTGCCAGCAGCTTAGACCCGGTGGGTTACCAAGAGACCCAGTACTTC.

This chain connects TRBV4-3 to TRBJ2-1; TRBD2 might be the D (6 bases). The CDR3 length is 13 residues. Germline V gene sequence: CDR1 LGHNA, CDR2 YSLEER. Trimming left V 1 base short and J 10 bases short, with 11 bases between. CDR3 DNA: TGCGCCAGCAGCCAAGTGACAAGCGGGGAGCAGTTCTTC. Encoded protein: CASSQVTSGEQFF.

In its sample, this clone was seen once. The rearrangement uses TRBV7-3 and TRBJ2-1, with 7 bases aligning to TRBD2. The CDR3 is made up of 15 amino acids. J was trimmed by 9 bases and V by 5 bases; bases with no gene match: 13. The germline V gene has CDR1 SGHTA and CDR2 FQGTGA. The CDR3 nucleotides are TGTGCCAGCAGCCCTGCCCCCGGACTAGTGAGTGAGCAGTTCTTC. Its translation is CASSPAPGLVSEQFF.

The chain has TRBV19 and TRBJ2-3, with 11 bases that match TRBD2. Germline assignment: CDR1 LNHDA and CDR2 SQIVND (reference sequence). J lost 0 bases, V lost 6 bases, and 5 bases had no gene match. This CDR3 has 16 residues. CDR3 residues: CASRFSGRASTDTQYF. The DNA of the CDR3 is TGTGCCAGTAGGTTTAGCGGGAGGGCTAGCACAGATACGCAGTATTTT. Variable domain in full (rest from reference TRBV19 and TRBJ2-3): DGGITQSPKYLFRKEGQNVTLSCEQNLNHDAMYWYRQDPGQGLRLIYYSQIVNDFQKGDIAEGYSVSREKKESFPLTVTSAQKNPTAFYLCASRFSGRASTDTQYFGPGTRLTVL.

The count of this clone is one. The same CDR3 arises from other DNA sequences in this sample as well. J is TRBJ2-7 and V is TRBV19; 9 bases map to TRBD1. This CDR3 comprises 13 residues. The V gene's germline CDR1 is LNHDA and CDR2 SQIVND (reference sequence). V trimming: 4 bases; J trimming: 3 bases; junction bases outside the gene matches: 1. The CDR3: CASSKGQGYEQYF. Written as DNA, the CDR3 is TGTGCCAGTAGTAAGGGACAGGGCTACGAGCAGTACTTC.

This chain's CDR3 is CASSLSGTVIEQFF. The CDR3 bases are TGCGCCAGCAGCTTGTCCGGGACGGTCATTGAGCAGTTCTTC. This chain uses TRBV5-1 with TRBJ2-1; D possibly uses TRBD1 or TRBD2 (5 bases each). The V end lost 1 base, the J end lost 9 bases, and 14 bases lay between the germline ends. Germline V gene data show CDR1 as SGHRS and CDR2 as YFSETQ. The CDR3 sequence is 14 residues long.

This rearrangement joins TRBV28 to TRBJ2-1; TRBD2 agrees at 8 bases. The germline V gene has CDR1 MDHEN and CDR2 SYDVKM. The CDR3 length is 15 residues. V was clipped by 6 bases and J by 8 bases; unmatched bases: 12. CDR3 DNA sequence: TGTGCCAGCAGCCAACCAGTGACTAGCGTCCATGAGCAGTTCTTC. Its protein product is CASSQPVTSVHEQFF.

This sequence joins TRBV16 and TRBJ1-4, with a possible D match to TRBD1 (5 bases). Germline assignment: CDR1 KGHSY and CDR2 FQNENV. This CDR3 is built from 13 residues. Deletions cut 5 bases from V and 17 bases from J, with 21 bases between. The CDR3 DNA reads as TGTGCCAGCAGCGGAAAACTCCAGGTGGGGGTTTTTTTT. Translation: CASSGKLQVGVFF. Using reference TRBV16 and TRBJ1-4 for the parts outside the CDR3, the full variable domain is GEEVAQTPKHLVRGEGQKAKLYCAPIKGHSYVFWYQQVLKNEFKFLISFQNENVFDETGMPKERFSAKCLPNSPCSLEIQATKLEDSAVYFCASSGKLQVGVFFGSGTQLSVL.

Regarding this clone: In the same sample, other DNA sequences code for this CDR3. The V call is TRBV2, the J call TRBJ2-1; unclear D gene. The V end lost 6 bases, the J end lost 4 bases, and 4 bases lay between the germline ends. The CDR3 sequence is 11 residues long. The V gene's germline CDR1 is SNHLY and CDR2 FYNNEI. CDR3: CASRRYNEQFF. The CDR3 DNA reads TGTGCCAGCAGGCGGTACAATGAGCAGTTCTTC.

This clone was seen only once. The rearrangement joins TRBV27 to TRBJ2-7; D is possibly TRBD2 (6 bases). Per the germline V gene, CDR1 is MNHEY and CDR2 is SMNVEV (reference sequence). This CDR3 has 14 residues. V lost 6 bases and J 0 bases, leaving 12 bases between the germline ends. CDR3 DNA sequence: TGTGCCAGCAGAATAGCGGTTCACTCCTACGAGCAGTACTTC. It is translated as CASRIAVHSYEQYF.

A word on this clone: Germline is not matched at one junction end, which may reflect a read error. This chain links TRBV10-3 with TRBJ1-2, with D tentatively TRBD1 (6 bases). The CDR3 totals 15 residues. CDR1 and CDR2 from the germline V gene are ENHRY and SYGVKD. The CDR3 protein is CAISDRGPGALDYGF. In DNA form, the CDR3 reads TGTGCCATCAGTGATAGAGGGCCAGGGGCATTAGACTACGGCTTC.